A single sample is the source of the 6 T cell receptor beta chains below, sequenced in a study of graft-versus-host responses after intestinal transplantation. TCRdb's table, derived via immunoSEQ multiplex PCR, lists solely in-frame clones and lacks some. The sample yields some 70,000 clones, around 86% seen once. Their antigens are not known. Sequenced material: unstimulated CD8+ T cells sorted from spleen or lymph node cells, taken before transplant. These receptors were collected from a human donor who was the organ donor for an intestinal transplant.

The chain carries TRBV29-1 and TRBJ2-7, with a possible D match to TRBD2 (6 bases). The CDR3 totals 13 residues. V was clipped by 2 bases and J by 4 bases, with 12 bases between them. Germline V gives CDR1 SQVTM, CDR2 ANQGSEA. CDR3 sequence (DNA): TGCAGCGTTGAAAGTGAGGAGGGATACGAGCAGTACTTC. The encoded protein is CSVESEEGYEQYF.

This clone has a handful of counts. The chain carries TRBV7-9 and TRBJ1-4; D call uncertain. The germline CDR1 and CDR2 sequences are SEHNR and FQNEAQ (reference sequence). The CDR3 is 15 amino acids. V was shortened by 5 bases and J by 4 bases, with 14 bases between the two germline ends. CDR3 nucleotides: TGTGCCAGCAGCCCCCCGCGGTCCGTTAATGAAAAACTGTTTTTT. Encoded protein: CASSPPRSVNEKLFF.

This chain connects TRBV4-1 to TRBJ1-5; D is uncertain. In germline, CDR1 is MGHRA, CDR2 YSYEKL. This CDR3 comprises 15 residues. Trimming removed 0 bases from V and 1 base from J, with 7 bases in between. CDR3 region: CASSQDVNSNQPQHF. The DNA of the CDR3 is TGCGCCAGCAGCCAAGATGTGAACAGCAATCAGCCCCAGCATTTT.

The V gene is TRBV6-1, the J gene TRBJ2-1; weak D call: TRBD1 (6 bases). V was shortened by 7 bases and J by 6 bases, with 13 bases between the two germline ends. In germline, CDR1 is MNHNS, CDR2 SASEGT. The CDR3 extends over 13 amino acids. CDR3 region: CASIRGGFNEQFF. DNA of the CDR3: TGTGCCAGCATTCGAGGGGGATTCAATGAGCAGTTCTTC.

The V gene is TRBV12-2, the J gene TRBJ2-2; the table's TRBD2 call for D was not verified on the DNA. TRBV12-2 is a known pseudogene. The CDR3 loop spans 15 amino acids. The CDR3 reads CASRLGRSHTGELFF. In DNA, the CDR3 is TGTGCAAGTCGCTTAGGGCGGAGCCACACCGGGGAGCTGTTTTTT.

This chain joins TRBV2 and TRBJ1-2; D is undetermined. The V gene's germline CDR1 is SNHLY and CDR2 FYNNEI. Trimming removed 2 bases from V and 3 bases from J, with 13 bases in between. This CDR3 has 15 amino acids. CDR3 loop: CASSERVLNYYGYTF. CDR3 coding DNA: TGTGCCAGCAGTGAACGGGTGTTAAATTACTATGGCTACACCTTC. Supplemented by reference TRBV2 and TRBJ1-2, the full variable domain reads EPEVTQTPSHQVTQMGQEVILRCVPISNHLYFYWYRQILGQKVEFLVSFYNNEISEKSEIFDDQFSVERPDGSNFTLKIRSTKLEDSAMYFCASSERVLNYYGYTFGSGTRLTVV.